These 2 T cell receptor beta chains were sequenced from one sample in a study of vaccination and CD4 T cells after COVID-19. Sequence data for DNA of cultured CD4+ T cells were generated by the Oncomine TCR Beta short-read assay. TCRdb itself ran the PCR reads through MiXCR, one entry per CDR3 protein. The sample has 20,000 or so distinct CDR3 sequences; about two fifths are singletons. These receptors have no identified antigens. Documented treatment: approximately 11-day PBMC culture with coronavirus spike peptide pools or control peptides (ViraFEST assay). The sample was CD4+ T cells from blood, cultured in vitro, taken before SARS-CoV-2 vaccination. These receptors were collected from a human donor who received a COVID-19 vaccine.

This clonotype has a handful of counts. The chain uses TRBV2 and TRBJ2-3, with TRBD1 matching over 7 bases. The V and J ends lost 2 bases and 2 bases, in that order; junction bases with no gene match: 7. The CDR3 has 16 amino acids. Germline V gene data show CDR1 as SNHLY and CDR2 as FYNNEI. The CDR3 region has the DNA TGTGCCAGCAGTGAAAAGAGGACAGGCCTCACAGATACGCAGTATTTT. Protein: CASSEKRTGLTDTQYF.

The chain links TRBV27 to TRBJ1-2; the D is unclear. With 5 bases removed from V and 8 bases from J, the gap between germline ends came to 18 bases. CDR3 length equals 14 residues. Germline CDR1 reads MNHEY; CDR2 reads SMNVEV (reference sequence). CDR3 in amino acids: CASSPILREGGYTF. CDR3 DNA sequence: TGTGCCAGCAGTCCCATACTAAGGGAAGGGGGCTACACCTTC.